This section outlines one TCR beta chain sequence together with its context. Here immunoSEQ multiplex PCR was the method, and the copy in TCRdb shows in-frame clones only, minus some. The sample lists around 260,000 clones; 84% were seen once. The CDR3 has 17 residues. V shed 1 base and J 7 bases; nucleotides not matched to a gene: 7. Per the germline V gene, CDR1 is LNHNV and CDR2 is YYDKDF (reference sequence). This entry comes from a study of blood T cell repertoires in COVID-19. The origin of this receptor is a man aged 55 to 69 with acute or convalescent COVID-19. The chain carries TRBV15 and TRBJ2-1, with 13 bases matching TRBD2. Specimen: peripheral blood. The CDR3 DNA reads as TGTGCCACCAGCAGAGCGGGACTAGCGGGAAAGCGGAATGAGCAGTTCTTC. It encodes CATSRAGLAGKRNEQFF.